The source of this T cell receptor (beta chain) is a study of cytomegalovirus exposure and HLA in healthy donors. Study summary: Among the roughly 400 genotyped donors, less than 85% were placed in the Caucasian-associated ancestry cluster.

The PCR made use of 60 Vbeta and 13 Jbeta primers. TCRdb keeps only in-frame clones here, not all; method: immunoSEQ multiplex PCR. The table lists tens of thousands of clones, around 82% of them singletons. Details on this clone: Its antigen is unidentified.

Overall study results and limits: Rarity held for most TCR sequences, but there were some public TCRs that occurred in many donors.

V was trimmed by 1 base and J by 2 bases, leaving 12 bases between them. This CDR3 is built from 15 residues. CDR1 is LNHNV, CDR2 YYDKDF, per germline (reference sequence). This chain connects TRBV15 to TRBJ2-7; the D gene is possibly TRBD2 (6 bases). This sequence was found in a man between 18 and 29 years old in good health and CMV-seropositive. Sequencing was done on a sample of PBMCs. Here the CDR3 reads CATSRARDPTYEQYF. As DNA, the CDR3 is TGTGCCACCAGCAGAGCGCGGGATCCTACCTACGAGCAGTACTTC.